This TCR beta chain was identified during a study of cytomegalovirus exposure and HLA in healthy donors. Study-wide results and limits: The records held CMV serostatus as the only immune exposure information.

This PCR relied on a set of 60 Vbeta primers and 13 Jbeta primers. Assay used: immunoSEQ multiplex PCR; TCRdb lists only in-frame clones, some missing. The profile shows 130,000 or so clones, around nine tenths of them singletons. Remarks on this clone: The antigen is unknown.

Regarding donors, all were healthy bone marrow donors. Germline CDR1 reads SGDLS; CDR2 reads YYNGEE. V lost 2 bases and J lost 5; bases outside the gene matches: 3. There are 13 residues in the CDR3. The sample comprised PBMCs. The TCR sequence derives from a woman aged 25 to 45 in good health and CMV-seronegative. The chain couples TRBV9 to TRBJ2-7; 8 nucleotides line up with TRBD1. In DNA form, the CDR3 reads TGTGCCAGCAGCGTGGACAGGGTCGACGAGCAGTACTTC. This codes for CASSVDRVDEQYF.